This is a list of T cell receptor beta chains from one sample in a study of blood T cell repertoires in COVID-19. The data were produced by immunoSEQ multiplex PCR, yet TCRdb's version contains in-frame clones alone and is incomplete. The sample lists about 140,000 clones; 87% were seen once. Material: PBMCs or T cells enriched from blood (not recorded which). Receptors were obtained from a man in his fifties or sixties who had recovered from COVID-19. The CDR3 runs from the conserved cysteine through the conserved F or W. A D gene is named only where the DNA matches it firmly. Clone size is not always given. Where it is, it says once, few, many or a class for expanded clones.

d_gene	abundance	v_gene	j_gene	CDR3nt	CDR3aa
-	-	TRBV5-4	TRBJ1-4	TGTGCCAGCAGGGGGGGAGCAACTAATGAAAAACTGTTTTTT	CASRGGATNEKLFF
-	-	TRBV7-8	TRBJ2-6	TGTGCCAGCAGCTTAATGTTAGCTGGGGCCAACGTCCTGACTTTC	CASSLMLAGANVLTF
-	-	TRBV5-1	TRBJ2-1	TGCGCCAGCAGCTCCCCGGGGTCCTACAATGAGCAGTTCTTC	CASSSPGSYNEQFF
TRBD1	few	TRBV9	TRBJ2-2	TGTGCCAGCAGCCCGCGACAGGGTGTAACCGGGGAGCTGTTTTTT	CASSPRQGVTGELFF
-	-	TRBV4-2	TRBJ2-2	TGTGCCAGCAGCCATACTAGTCTCACCGGGGAGCTGTTTTTT	CASSHTSLTGELFF
TRBD1	-	TRBV3-1/TRBV3-2	TRBJ2-1	TGTGCCAGCAGCCAAGTAAAACCGGGACAGGGGCCACATTTGGATGAGCAGTTCTTC	CASSQVKPGQGPHLDEQFF
-	-	TRBV6-6	TRBJ1-4	TGTGCCAGCATTTCGGTTCTACAGAATAATGAAAAACTGTTTTTT	CASISVLQNNEKLFF
-	-	TRBV7-2	TRBJ2-7	TGTGCCAGCAGCTTAGTTCAGGGTTCCTACGAGCAGTACTTC	CASSLVQGSYEQYF
-	-	TRBV11-2	TRBJ2-5	TGTGCCAGCAGCTTAGGCCCAACAGCGGGAGAGACCCAGTACTTC	CASSLGPTAGETQYF
TRBD1	-	TRBV7-8	TRBJ1-1	TGTGCCAGCAGCCGGGACAGTATGAACACTGAAGCTTTCTTT	CASSRDSMNTEAFF
TRBD1	-	TRBV6-4	TRBJ2-1	TGTGCCAGCAGTCAGCTACAGGGGGCACAGGAGCAGTTCTTC	CASSQLQGAQEQFF
-	-	TRBV19	TRBJ2-7	TGTGCCAGTAGTCCCCCCCGGAGCTCCTACGAGCAGTACTTC	CASSPPRSSYEQYF
-	-	TRBV5-6	TRBJ2-7	TGTGCCAGCAGCCACGGAGATAGTCGCGGTGGTACCTACGAGCAGTACTTC	CASSHGDSRGGTYEQYF
-	-	TRBV7-9	TRBJ1-1	TGTGCCAGCAGCTTCGGTATGAACACTGAAGCTTTCTTT	CASSFGMNTEAFF
TRBD1	-	TRBV9	TRBJ1-4	TGTGCCAGCAGCCACGGCCAAGGACAGGGGTTTCGGGAAAAACTGTTTTTT	CASSHGQGQGFREKLFF
TRBD2	-	TRBV3-1/TRBV3-2	TRBJ2-1	TGTGCCAGCAGCCAAGAGATAGCGGGAGTTCTGGGGGTCTTC	CASSQEIAGVLGVF